This entry lists 18 T cell receptor beta chains sequenced from one sample in a study of long-term antiretroviral therapy in people with HIV. Sequencing relied on immunoSEQ assay v3.0, run at survey level. TCRdb's copy holds only in-frame clones and misses some; the assay was immunoSEQ multiplex PCR. The sample lists tens of thousands of clones, 87% occurring once. The sample here was unsorted PBMCs, taken 2 years after starting antiretroviral therapy. Every receptor here comes from a man over 45 with HIV.

The V call is TRBV7-2, the J call TRBJ2-5; no clear D. The J call is doubtful: the DNA matches TRBJ2-7 better. The CDR3 is 13 residues long. Germline loops: CDR1 SGHTA, CDR2 FQGNSA. The CDR3 nucleotides are TGTGCCAGCAGCTTACGAGGTAGCTACGAGCAGTACTTC. This sequence encodes CASSLRGSYEQYF.

A few counts support this clone. This chain uses TRBV28 with TRBJ2-7, with 12 bases matching TRBD1. Trimming took 1 base from V and 5 from J; bases not matched to a gene: 6. The CDR3 is 16 residues long. The V gene's germline CDR1 is MDHEN and CDR2 SYDVKM. The CDR3 here is CASSLYGTGGFDEQYF. Written as DNA, the CDR3 is TGTGCCAGCAGTTTATATGGGACAGGGGGCTTTGACGAGCAGTACTTC.

The genes are TRBV10-3 and TRBJ1-1, with 7 bases that match TRBD1. V dropped 10 bases and J dropped 0; count of bases not matched to a gene: 5. The CDR3 has 13 amino acids. The germline V gene encodes CDR1 ENHRY and CDR2 SYGVKD. The DNA of the CDR3 is TGTGCCAGTTCACAGGGGTTGAACACTGAAGCTTTCTTT. Translation: CASSQGLNTEAFF.

The DNA for the CDR3 is TGTGCCAGCAGCTTAATTCTGAACGGCTATTCACCCCTCCACTTT. Residues: CASSLILNGYSPLHF. The chain combines TRBV7-2 with TRBJ1-6; no clear D. Germline CDR1 reads SGHTA; CDR2 reads FQGNSA. V was trimmed by 2 bases and J by 8 bases, leaving 13 bases between them. The CDR3 runs 15 residues.

The chain employs TRBV2 and TRBJ1-5; D not certain. The CDR3 extends over 12 amino acids. Trimming shortened V by 11 bases and J by 6 bases, and 14 bases separated the two germline ends. Germline assignment: CDR1 SNHLY and CDR2 FYNNEI. For the CDR3, the DNA is TGTGCCTCCGGAGGCAGGATTCAGCCCCAGCATTTT. This sequence encodes CASGGRIQPQHF.

The chain is built from TRBV4-3 and TRBJ2-1; no clear D gene. Germline V gives CDR1 LGHNA, CDR2 YSLEER. The V end was cut by 1 base, the J end by 5 bases, with 6 bases between. The CDR3 is 13 amino acids. Here the CDR3 DNA reads TGCGCCAGCAGCCAAGGGAGTAACAATGAGCAGTTCTTC. This gives the protein CASSQGSNNEQFF.

CDR3 amino acids: CASSLPLAGSTDTQYF. The DNA of the CDR3 is TGTGCCAGCAGCTTGCCCCTAGCGGGCAGCACAGATACGCAGTATTTT. V is TRBV5-6 and J is TRBJ2-3; 8 positions match TRBD2. The CDR3 runs to 16 residues. V shed 1 base and J 0 bases; nucleotides not matched to a gene: 4. Germline V gene lookup returns CDR1 SGHDT and CDR2 YYEEEE.

The sample holds one count of this clone. The gene calls are TRBV5-5 and TRBJ2-7; 7 positions agree with TRBD2. Germline lookup yields CDR1 SGHKS and CDR2 YYEKEE (reference sequence). With V trimmed by 0 bases and J by 11 bases, 5 bases remained unmatched. The CDR3 extends over 12 amino acids. This CDR3 reads CASSLGRAGEYF. The CDR3 DNA sequence: TGTGCCAGCAGCTTGGGTAGGGCGGGGGAGTACTTC. The variable domain in full, completed from reference TRBV5-5 and TRBJ2-7, reads DAGVTQSPTHLIKTRGQQVTLRCSPISGHKSVSWYQQVLGQGPQFIFQYYEKEERGRGNFPDRFSARQFPNYSSELNVNALLLGDSALYLCASSLGRAGEYFGPGTRLTVT.

A few counts support this clone. The genes are TRBV28 and TRBJ2-7; maybe TRBD1 (5 bases). The length of the CDR3 is 14 residues. Germline-derived CDR1 and CDR2 are MDHEN and SYDVKM. Trimming removed 6 bases from V and 6 bases from J, with 18 bases in between. In DNA form, the CDR3 reads TGTGCCAGCAGGACTGGGGCCCCCTCCCCCGAGCAGTACTTC. This encodes CASRTGAPSPEQYF.

The chain carries TRBV28 and TRBJ1-2; D possibly corresponds to TRBD1 (6 bases). The CDR3 totals 13 residues. V was cut by 3 bases and J by 8 bases, with 13 bases left in between. The germline V gene encodes CDR1 MDHEN and CDR2 SYDVKM. CDR3 bases: TGTGCCAGCAGTTTCCAGGGGTATGACGGCTACACCTTC. Its protein product is CASSFQGYDGYTF.

The V and J genes are TRBV5-6 and TRBJ2-1; no reliable D call. Trimming cost V 0 bases and J 3 bases, with 7 bases left between them. The CDR3 contains 14 residues. Germline V lookup: CDR1 SGHDT, CDR2 YYEEEE. The CDR3 region has the DNA TGTGCCAGCAGCTTGGCCCAGAGCTACAATGAGCAGTTCTTC. As protein: CASSLAQSYNEQFF.

The V gene is TRBV7-9, the J gene TRBJ1-1; no clear D gene. This CDR3 has 15 amino acids. V shed 4 bases and J shed 0 bases, with 12 bases lying between them. The germline gives CDR1 SEHNR, CDR2 FQNEAQ (reference sequence). CDR3 region: CASSSTEIMNTEAFF. As DNA, the CDR3 is TGTGCCAGCAGCTCTACAGAGATAATGAACACTGAAGCTTTCTTT.

The chain employs TRBV6-5 and TRBJ1-5, with D unclear. This CDR3 is 16 amino acids long. Germline-derived CDR1 and CDR2 are MNHEY and SVGAGI. Between the trimmed V and J ends, which lost 0 bases and 9 bases, there was a span of 18 bases. The CDR3 protein is CASSYSRPVSGWPQHF. The CDR3 DNA sequence: TGTGCCAGCAGTTACTCGAGACCAGTCTCGGGTTGGCCCCAGCATTTT.

The V gene is TRBV5-6, the J gene TRBJ1-1; perhaps TRBD1 as D (6 bases). The V gene's germline CDR1 is SGHDT and CDR2 YYEEEE. V lost 2 bases to trimming and J lost 5 bases, with 13 bases between them. The CDR3 length is 14 residues. CDR3 in amino acids: CASSFGGGKTEAFF. The CDR3 DNA is TGTGCCAGCAGCTTTGGAGGGGGAAAAACTGAAGCTTTCTTT. Looking up the rest from reference TRBV5-6 and TRBJ1-1 gives the full variable domain: DAGVTQSPTHLIKTRGQQVTLRCSPKSGHDTVSWYQQALGQGPQFIFQYYEEEERQRGNFPDRFSGHQFPNYSSELNVNALLLGDSALYLCASSFGGGKTEAFFGQGTRLTVV.

This chain links TRBV5-4 with TRBJ2-1; 7 positions match TRBD2. CDR1 SGHNT and CDR2 YYREEE come from the germline V gene (reference sequence). The CDR3 runs 15 residues. Losses at the gene ends were 3 bases for V and 1 base for J; bases not matched to a gene: 4. The CDR3 loop is CASSSSGTSYNEQFF. DNA of the CDR3: TGTGCCAGCAGCTCGAGCGGGACTTCCTACAATGAGCAGTTCTTC.

The chain is built from TRBV4-1 and TRBJ1-6, with a weak D call TRBD1 (6 bases). Trimming removed 3 bases from V and 5 bases from J, with 17 bases in between. The CDR3 runs 17 residues. Germline CDR1 reads MGHRA; CDR2 reads YSYEKL. CDR3 residues: CASSQGGKTGNNSPLHF. The CDR3 DNA reads as TGCGCCAGCAGCCAGGGGGGAAAGACAGGAAATAATTCACCCCTCCACTTT.

This chain links TRBV5-4 with TRBJ2-1; D call uncertain. CDR3 length: 16 amino acids. Germline-derived CDR1 and CDR2 are SGHNT and YYREEE (reference sequence). V was cut by 4 bases and J by 2 bases, with 16 bases left in between. CDR3 amino acids: CASSPYQLTTYNEQFF. In nucleotides, the CDR3 is TGTGCCAGCAGCCCCTACCAGCTTACTACCTACAATGAGCAGTTCTTC.

The rearrangement uses TRBV9 and TRBJ1-2, with a possible D match to TRBD1 (5 bases). This CDR3 comprises 14 residues. Germline V lookup: CDR1 SGDLS, CDR2 YYNGEE. The V and J ends lost 3 bases and 6 bases respectively, with 15 bases between them. CDR3 bases: TGTGCCAGCAGCGCATGGGACGGTCGAGATGGCTACACCTTC. Translation: CASSAWDGRDGYTF.